This T cell receptor beta chain appears in the sequencing data of a study of T cells after yellow fever vaccination. Study-level points and caveats: After the booster, over 95% of CD4 and just over 85% of CD8 primary-response clones were re-detected. The secondary response was weaker, and its peak arrived faster, on day 5 versus 15. Any FACS-sorted repertoire could hold abundant clonotypes that contaminate it from the bulk population.

Researchers made TCR cDNA using 5'RACE template switching, and this step added a universal primer site and UMIs. TCRdb independently ran MiXCR on the 5' RACE reads; one entry per CDR3 protein. The sample contains about 340,000 distinct CDR3 sequences, 3% to 4.5% of which appear only once. In this sample, this clonotype turned up many times. No antigen is known for it. Specimen: PBMCs, collected 5 days after the yellow fever booster vaccination. This receptor was taken from a man aged 18 to 29 who received the YFV17D yellow fever vaccine.

DNA of the CDR3: TGTGCCAGCAGCCCCTCAGGGATGGATCCTGAAGCTTTCTTT. Its protein product is CASSPSGMDPEAFF. V usage is TRBV7-2 and J usage is TRBJ1-1, with TRBD1 as a possible D gene (5 bases). Trimming removed 5 bases from V and 6 bases from J, with 16 bases in between. This CDR3 spans 14 amino acids. Germline V gene sequence: CDR1 SGHTA, CDR2 FQGNSA.